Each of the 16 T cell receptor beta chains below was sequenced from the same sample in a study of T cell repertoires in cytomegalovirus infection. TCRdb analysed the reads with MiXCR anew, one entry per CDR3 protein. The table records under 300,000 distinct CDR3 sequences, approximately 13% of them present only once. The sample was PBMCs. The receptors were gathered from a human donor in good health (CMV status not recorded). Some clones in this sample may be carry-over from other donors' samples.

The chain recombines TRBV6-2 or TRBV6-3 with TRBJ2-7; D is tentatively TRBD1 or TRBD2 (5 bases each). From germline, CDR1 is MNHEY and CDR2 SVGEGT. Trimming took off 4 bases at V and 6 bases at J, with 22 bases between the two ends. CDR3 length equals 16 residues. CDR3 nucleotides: TGTGCCAGCAGTTCCGCCCAGGGTTTGGGGGTCCGCGAGCAGTACTTC. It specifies CASSSAQGLGVREQYF.

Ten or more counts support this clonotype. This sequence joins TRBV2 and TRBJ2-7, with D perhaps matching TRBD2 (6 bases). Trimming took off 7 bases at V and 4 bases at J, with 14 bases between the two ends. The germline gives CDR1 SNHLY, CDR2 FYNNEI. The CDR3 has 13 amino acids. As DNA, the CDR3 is TGTGCCAGCACCGGGGGTGGTATATACGAGCAGTACTTC. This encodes CASTGGGIYEQYF.

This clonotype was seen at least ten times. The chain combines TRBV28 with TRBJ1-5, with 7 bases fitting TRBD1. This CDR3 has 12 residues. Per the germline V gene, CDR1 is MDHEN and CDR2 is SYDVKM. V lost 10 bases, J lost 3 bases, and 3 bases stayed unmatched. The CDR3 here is CATGTVNQPQHF. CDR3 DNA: TGTGCCACCGGGACAGTCAATCAGCCCCAGCATTTT.

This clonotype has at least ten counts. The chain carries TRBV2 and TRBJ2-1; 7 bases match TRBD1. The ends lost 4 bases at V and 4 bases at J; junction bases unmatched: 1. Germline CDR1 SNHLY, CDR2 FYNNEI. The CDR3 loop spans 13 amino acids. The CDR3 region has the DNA TGTGCCAGCAGTGGGGGACAGTACAATGAGCAGTTCTTC. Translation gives CASSGGQYNEQFF.

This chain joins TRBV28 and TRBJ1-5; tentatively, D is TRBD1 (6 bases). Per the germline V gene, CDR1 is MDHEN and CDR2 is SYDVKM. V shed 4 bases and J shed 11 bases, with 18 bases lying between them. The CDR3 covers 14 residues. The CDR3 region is CASSSIGTPMSQHF. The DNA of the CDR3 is TGTGCCAGCAGTTCCATCGGGACACCCATGTCCCAGCATTTT.

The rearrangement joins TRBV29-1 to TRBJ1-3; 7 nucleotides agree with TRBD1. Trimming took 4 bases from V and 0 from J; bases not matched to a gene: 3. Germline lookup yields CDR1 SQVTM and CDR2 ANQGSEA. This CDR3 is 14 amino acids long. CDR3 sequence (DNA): TGCAGCGTTGTGGGGACAGCCTCTGGAAACACCATATATTTT. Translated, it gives CSVVGTASGNTIYF.

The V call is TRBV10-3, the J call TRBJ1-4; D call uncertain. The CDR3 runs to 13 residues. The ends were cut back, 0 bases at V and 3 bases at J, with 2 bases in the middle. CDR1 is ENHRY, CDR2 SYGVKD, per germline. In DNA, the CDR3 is TGTGCCATCAGTGAGTCGGCTAATGAAAAACTGTTTTTT. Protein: CAISESANEKLFF.

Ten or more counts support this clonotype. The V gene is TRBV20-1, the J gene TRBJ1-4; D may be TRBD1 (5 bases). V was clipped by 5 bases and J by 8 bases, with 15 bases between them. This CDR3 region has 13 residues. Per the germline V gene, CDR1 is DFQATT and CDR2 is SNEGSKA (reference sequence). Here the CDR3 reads CSAAGTAPEKLFF. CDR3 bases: TGCAGTGCTGCAGGGACGGCGCCAGAAAAACTGTTTTTT.

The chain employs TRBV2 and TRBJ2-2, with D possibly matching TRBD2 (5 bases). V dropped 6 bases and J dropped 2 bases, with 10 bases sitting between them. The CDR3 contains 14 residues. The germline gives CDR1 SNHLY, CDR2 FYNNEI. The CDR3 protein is CASRPGLNTGELFF. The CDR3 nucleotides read TGTGCCAGCAGACCCGGACTTAACACCGGGGAGCTGTTTTTT.

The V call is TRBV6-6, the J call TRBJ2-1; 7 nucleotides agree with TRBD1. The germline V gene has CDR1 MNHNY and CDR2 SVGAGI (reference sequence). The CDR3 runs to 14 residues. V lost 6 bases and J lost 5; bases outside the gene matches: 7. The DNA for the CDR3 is TGTGCCAGCAGACGGTTCACAGGGGACAATGAGCAGTTCTTC. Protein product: CASRRFTGDNEQFF.

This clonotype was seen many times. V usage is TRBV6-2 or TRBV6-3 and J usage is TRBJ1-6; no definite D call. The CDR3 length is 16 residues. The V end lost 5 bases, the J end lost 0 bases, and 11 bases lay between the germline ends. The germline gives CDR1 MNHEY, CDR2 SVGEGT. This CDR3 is CASSPQEFSYNSPLHF. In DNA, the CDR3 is TGTGCCAGCAGTCCCCAGGAATTCTCCTATAATTCACCCCTCCACTTT.

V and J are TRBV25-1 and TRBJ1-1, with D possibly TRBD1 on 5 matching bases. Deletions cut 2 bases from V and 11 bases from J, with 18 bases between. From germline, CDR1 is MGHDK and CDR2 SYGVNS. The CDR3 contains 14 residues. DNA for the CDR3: TGTGCCAGCAGTGAAGTAGGGGAAGGCATTCGGGCTTTCTTT. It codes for CASSEVGEGIRAFF.

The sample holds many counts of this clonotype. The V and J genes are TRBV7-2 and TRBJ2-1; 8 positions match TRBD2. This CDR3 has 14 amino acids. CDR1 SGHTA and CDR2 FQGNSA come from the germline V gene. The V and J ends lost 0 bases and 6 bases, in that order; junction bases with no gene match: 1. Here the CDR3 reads CASSLAGLVNEQFF. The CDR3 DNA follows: TGTGCCAGCAGCTTAGCGGGACTAGTCAATGAGCAGTTCTTC.

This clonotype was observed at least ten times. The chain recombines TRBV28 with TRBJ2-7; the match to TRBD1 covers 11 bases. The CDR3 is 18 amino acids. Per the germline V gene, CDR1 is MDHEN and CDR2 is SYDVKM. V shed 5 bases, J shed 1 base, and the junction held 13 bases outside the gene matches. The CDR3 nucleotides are TGTGCCAGCAGTCCCGGAGGTTCGGGACAGGGGGTATCCTACGAGCAGTACTTC. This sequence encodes CASSPGGSGQGVSYEQYF.

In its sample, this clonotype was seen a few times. CDR3 sequence reads: CASSHLRDGFTDTQYF. The CDR3 DNA is TGTGCCAGCAGCCACTTAAGGGACGGTTTCACAGATACGCAGTATTTT. The V gene is TRBV3-1, the J gene TRBJ2-3; D is possibly TRBD1 or TRBD2 (5 bases each). The CDR3 is made up of 16 amino acids. Trimming shortened V by 3 bases and J by 2 bases, and 15 bases separated the two germline ends. The germline V gene encodes CDR1 LGHDT and CDR2 YNNKEL (reference sequence).

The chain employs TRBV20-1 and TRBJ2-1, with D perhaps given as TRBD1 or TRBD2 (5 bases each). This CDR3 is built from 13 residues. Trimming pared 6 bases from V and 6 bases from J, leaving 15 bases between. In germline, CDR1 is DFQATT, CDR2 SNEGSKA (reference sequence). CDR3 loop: CSAPGPFSNEQFF. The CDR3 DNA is TGCAGTGCGCCGGGGCCCTTCAGCAATGAGCAGTTCTTC.